The TCR beta chain described here comes from a study of blood T cell repertoires in COVID-19. At the level of the study: Sources were T cells, B-cell-depleted T cells, or PBMCs; the material itself was cDNA or gDNA.

How the authors handled the data: Reference gene primers were amplified, and this amplification served to estimate nucleated cell counts. The table came from immunoSEQ multiplex PCR; TCRdb's copy has only in-frame clones and leaves some out. The V and J calls and clone size come from that table; D and trimming were worked out from the DNA. The table shows 150,000 or so clones, with roughly four fifths occurring only once. Trimming removed 9 bases at V and 7 bases at J, with 18 bases between. In germline, CDR1 is MDHEN, CDR2 SYDVKM. The CDR3 is 13 residues long. This sequence was found in a woman in her sixties or seventies with acute or convalescent COVID-19. The chain recombines TRBV28 with TRBJ2-5, with D possibly matching TRBD1 (6 bases). Sequencing was performed on peripheral blood. This chain's CDR3 is CASTGLRAGTQYF. Here the CDR3 DNA reads TGTGCCAGTACAGGGTTGAGGGCAGGGACCCAGTACTTC.